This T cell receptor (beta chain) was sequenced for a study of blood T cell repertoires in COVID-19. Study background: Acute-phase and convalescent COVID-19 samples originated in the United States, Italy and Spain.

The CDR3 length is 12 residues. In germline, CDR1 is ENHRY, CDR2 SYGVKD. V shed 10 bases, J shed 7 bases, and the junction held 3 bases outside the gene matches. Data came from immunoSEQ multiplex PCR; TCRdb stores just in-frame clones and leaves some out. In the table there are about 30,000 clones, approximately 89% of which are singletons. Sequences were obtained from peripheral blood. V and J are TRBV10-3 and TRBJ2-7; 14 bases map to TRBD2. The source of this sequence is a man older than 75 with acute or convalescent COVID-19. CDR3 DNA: TGTGCCACCCGGACTAGCGGGAGGGAGCAGTACTTC. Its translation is CATRTSGREQYF.